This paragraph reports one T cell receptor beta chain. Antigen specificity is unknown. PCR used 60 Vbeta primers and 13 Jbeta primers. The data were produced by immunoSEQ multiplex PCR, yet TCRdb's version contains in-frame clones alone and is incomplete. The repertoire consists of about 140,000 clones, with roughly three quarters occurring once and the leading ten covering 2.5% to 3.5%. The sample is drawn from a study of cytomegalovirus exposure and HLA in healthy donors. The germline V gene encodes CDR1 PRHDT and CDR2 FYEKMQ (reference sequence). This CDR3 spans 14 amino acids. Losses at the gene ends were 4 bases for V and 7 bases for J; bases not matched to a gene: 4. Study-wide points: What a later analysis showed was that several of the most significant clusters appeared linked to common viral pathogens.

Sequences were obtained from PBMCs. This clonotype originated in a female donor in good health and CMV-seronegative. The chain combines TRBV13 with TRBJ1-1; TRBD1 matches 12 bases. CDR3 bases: TGTGCCAGCAGCTGGGGACAGGGGGCTTTTGAAGCTTTCTTT. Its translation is CASSWGQGAFEAFF.